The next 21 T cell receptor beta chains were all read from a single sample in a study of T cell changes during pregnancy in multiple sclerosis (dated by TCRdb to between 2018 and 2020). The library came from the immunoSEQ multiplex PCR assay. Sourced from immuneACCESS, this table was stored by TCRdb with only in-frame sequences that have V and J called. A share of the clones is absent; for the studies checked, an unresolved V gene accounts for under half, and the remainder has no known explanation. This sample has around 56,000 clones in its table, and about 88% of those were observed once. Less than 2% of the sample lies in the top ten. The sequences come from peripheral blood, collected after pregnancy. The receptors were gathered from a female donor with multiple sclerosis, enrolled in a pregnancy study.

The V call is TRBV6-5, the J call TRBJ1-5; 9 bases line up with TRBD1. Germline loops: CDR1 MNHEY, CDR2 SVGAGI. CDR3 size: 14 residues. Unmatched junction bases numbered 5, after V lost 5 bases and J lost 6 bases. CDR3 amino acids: CASSRDRDSQPQHF. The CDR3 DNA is TGTGCCAGCAGTCGGGACAGGGATAGTCAGCCCCAGCATTTT.

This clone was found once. Here the CDR3 reads CASSLARFGSQHF. The CDR3 nucleotides are TGTGCCAGCAGCTTGGCACGGTTCGGTTCCCAGCATTTT. The rearrangement uses TRBV5-6 and TRBJ1-5; D is uncertain. With 0 bases removed from V and 11 bases from J, the gap between germline ends came to 12 bases. The CDR3 is 13 amino acids. Germline CDR1 and CDR2: SGHDT and YYEEEE.

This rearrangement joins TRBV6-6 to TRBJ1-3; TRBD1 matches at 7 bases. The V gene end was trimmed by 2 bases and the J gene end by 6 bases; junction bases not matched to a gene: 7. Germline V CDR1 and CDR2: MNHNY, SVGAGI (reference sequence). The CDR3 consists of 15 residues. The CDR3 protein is CASSYAGTDENTIYF. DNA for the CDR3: TGTGCCAGCAGTTACGCTGGGACAGATGAAAACACCATATATTTT.

As DNA, the CDR3 is TGTGCCAGCAGCGCCTCAGCGGGGAGCACAGATACGCAGTATTTT. Translating it yields CASSASAGSTDTQYF. The chain links TRBV6-4 to TRBJ2-3; 7 bases align to TRBD2. V shed 6 bases and J 0 bases; nucleotides not matched to a gene: 6. This CDR3 spans 15 amino acids. Germline CDR1 MRHNA, CDR2 SNTAGT.

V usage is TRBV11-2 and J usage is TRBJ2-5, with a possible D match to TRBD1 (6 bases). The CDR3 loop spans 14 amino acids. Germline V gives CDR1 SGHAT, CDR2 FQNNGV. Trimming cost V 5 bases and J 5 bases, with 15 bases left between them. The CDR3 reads CASSPLGGGETQYF. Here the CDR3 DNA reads TGTGCCAGCAGCCCCTTAGGGGGTGGGGAGACCCAGTACTTC.

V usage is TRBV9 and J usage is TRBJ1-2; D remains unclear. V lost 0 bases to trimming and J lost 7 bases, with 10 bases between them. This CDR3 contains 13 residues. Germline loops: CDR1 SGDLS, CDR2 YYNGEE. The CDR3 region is CASSVEFEGGYTF. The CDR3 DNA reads TGTGCCAGCAGCGTAGAATTTGAGGGTGGCTACACCTTC.

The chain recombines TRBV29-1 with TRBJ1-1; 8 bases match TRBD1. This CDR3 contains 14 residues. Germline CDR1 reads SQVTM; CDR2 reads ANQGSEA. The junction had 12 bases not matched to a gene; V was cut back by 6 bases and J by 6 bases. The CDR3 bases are TGCAGCGTGGCAGGGGGCACGATACGTTCTGAAGCTTTCTTT. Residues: CSVAGGTIRSEAFF. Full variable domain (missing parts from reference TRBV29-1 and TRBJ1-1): SAVISQKPSRDICQRGTSLTIQCQVDSQVTMMFWYRQQPGQSLTLIATANQGSEATYESGFVIDKFPISRPNLTFSTLTVSNMSPEDSSIYLCSVAGGTIRSEAFFGQGTRLTVV.

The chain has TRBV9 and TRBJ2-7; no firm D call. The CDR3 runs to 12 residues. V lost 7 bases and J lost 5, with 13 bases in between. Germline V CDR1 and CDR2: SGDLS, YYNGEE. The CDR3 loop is CASGWVRNEQYF. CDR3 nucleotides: TGTGCCAGCGGGTGGGTCAGGAACGAGCAGTACTTC.

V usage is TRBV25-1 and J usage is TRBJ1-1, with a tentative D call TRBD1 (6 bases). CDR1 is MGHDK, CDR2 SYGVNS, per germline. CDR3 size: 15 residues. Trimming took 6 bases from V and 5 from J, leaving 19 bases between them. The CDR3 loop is CASSRSGGQRTEAFF. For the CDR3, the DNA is TGTGCCAGCAGCCGAAGCGGGGGGCAGAGGACTGAAGCTTTCTTT.

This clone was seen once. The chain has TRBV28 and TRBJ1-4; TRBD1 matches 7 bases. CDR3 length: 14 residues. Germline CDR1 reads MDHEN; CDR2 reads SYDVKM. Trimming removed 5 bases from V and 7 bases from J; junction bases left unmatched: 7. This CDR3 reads CASSRGGRFEKLFF. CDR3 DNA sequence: TGTGCCAGCAGTCGAGGGGGCCGGTTTGAAAAACTGTTTTTT. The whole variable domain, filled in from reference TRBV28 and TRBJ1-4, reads DVKVTQSSRYLVKRTGEKVFLECVQDMDHENMFWYRQDPGLGLRLIYFSYDVKMKEKGDIPEGYSVSREKKERFSLILESASTNQTSMYLCASSRGGRFEKLFFGSGTQLSVL.

CDR3 region: CASSSGQGAAGETQYF. CDR3 bases: TGTGCCAGCTCCTCCGGACAGGGGGCTGCGGGAGAGACCCAGTACTTC. This chain uses TRBV2 with TRBJ2-5; 11 bases map to TRBD1. This CDR3 is 16 amino acids long. V trimming: 8 bases; J trimming: 4 bases; junction bases outside the gene matches: 12. Germline CDR1 SNHLY, CDR2 FYNNEI.

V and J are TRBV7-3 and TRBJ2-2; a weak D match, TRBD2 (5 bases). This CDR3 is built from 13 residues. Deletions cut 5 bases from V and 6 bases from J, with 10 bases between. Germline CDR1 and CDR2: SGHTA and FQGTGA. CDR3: CASSARRAGELFF. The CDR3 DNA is TGTGCCAGCAGCGCTCGGCGGGCCGGGGAGCTGTTTTTT.

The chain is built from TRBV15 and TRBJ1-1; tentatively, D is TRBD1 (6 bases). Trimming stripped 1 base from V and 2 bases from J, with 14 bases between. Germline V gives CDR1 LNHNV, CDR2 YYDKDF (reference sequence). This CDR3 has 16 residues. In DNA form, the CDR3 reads TGTGCCACCAGCAGAGGGGGATTGGGGGCCAACACTGAAGCTTTCTTT. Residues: CATSRGGLGANTEAFF.

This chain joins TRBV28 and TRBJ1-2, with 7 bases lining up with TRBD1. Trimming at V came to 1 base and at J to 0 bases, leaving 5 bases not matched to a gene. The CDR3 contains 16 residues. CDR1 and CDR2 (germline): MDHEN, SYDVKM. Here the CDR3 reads CASSLYGGQSNYGYTF. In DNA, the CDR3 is TGTGCCAGCAGTTTATATGGGGGACAGTCTAACTATGGCTACACCTTC.

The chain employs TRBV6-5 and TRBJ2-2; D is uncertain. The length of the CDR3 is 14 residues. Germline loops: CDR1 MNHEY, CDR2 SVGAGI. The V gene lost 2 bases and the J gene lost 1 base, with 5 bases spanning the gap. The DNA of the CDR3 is TGTGCCAGCAGTTACCCAGTGAACACCGGGGAGCTGTTTTTT. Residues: CASSYPVNTGELFF.

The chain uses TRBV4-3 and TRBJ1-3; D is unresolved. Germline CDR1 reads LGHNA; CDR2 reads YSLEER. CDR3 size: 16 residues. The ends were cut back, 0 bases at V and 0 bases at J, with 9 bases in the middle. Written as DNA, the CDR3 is TGCGCCAGCAGCCAAGATTTACCCTACTCTGGAAACACCATATATTTT. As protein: CASSQDLPYSGNTIYF.

The CDR3 nucleotides read TGCGCCAGCAGCTCCTCCGACACAGCTGGGGCCAACGTCCTGACTTTC. This sequence encodes CASSSSDTAGANVLTF. The V gene is TRBV5-1, the J gene TRBJ2-6; the D is unclear. The ends were cut back, 3 bases at V and 2 bases at J, with 12 bases in the middle. Germline V gives CDR1 SGHRS, CDR2 YFSETQ. The CDR3 extends over 16 amino acids.

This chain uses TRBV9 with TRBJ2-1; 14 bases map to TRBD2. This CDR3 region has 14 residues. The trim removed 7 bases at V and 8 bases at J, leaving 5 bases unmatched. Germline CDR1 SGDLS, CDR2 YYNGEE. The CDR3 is CASDRLAGGHEQFF. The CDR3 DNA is TGTGCCAGCGACCGACTAGCGGGGGGGCATGAGCAGTTCTTC.

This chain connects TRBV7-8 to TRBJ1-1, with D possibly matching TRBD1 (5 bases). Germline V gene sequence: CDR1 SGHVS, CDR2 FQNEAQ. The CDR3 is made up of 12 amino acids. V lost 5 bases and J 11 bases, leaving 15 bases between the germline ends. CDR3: CASSPGRGWAFF. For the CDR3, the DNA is TGTGCCAGCAGCCCGGGGAGGGGCTGGGCTTTCTTT.

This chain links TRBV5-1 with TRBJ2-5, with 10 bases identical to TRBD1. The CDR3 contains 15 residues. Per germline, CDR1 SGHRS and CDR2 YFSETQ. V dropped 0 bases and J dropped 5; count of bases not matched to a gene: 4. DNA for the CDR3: TGCGCCAGCAGCTTGGATCGACAGGGGGCTGAGACCCAGTACTTC. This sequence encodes CASSLDRQGAETQYF. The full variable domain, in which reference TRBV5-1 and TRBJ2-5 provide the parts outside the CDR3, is KAGVTQTPRYLIKTRGQQVTLSCSPISGHRSVSWYQQTPGQGLQFLFEYFSETQRNKGNFPGRFSGRQFSNSRSEMNVSTLELGDSALYLCASSLDRQGAETQYFGPGTRLLVL.

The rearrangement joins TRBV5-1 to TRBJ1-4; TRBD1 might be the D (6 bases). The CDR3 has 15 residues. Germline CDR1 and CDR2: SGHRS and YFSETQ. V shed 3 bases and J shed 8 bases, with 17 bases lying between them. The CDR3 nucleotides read TGCGCCAGCAGCTCACAACAGGGTTCCGCGGAAAAACTGTTTTTT. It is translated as CASSSQQGSAEKLFF.